The clone carrying this T cell receptor beta chain has more than one count but fewer than ten. The protocol was immunoSEQ multiplex PCR, while the TCRdb copy is restricted to in-frame clones and leaves out a portion. Among about 39,000 clones listed, about 85% were seen once. These data are taken from a study of blood T cell repertoires in COVID-19. At the level of the study: Sites in the United States, Italy and Spain provided acute and convalescent COVID-19 samples.

The germline CDR1 and CDR2 sequences are SGHTS and YDEGEE. This CDR3 comprises 15 residues. J was trimmed by 3 bases and V by 4 bases; bases with no gene match: 3. Sequencing was carried out using peripheral blood. The receptor was isolated from a man in his 60s with acute or convalescent COVID-19. J is TRBJ2-1 and V is TRBV5-8, with 11 bases identical to TRBD2. CDR3 bases: TGTGCCAGCAGCATGGGACTAGCGGTCTACAATGAGCAGTTCTTC. Its protein is CASSMGLAVYNEQFF.